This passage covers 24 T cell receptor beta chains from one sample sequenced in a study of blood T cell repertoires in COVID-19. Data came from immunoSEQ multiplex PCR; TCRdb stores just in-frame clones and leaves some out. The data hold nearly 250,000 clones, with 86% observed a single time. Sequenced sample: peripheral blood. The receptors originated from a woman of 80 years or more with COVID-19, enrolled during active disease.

CDR3: CASSRGGQGRTYEQFF. CDR3 nucleotide sequence: TGTGCCAGTAGTAGAGGGGGACAGGGACGGACTTATGAGCAGTTCTTC. The rearrangement uses TRBV19 and TRBJ2-1; 9 positions match TRBD1. V shed 4 bases and J 8 bases; nucleotides not matched to a gene: 12. The CDR3 runs to 16 residues. CDR1 LNHDA and CDR2 SQIVND come from the germline V gene (reference sequence).

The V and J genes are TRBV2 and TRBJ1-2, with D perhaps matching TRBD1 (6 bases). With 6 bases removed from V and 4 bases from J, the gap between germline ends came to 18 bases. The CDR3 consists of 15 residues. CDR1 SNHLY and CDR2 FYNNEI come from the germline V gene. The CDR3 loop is CASRRATDSIYGYTF. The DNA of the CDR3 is TGTGCCAGCAGACGCGCTACGGACAGCATCTATGGCTACACCTTC.

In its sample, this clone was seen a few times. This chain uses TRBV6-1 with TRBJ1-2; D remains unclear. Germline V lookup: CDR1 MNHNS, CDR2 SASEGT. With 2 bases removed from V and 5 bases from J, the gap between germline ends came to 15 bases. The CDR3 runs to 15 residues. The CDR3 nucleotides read TGTGCCAGCAGTGAACTTCTGACCCAGGTGTATGGCTACACCTTC. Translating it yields CASSELLTQVYGYTF.

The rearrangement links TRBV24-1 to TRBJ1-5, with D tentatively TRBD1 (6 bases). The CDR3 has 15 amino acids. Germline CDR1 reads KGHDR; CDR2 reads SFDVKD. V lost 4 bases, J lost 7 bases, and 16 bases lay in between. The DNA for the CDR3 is TGTGCCACCAGTGAAACCGGGACAAAAAACCAGCCCCAGCATTTT. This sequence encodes CATSETGTKNQPQHF.

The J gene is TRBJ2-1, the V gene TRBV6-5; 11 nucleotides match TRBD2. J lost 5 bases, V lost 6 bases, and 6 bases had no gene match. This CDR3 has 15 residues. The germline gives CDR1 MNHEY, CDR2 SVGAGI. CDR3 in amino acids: CASSLTSGGNNEQFF. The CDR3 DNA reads TGTGCCAGCAGCCTCACTAGCGGGGGCAACAATGAGCAGTTCTTC.

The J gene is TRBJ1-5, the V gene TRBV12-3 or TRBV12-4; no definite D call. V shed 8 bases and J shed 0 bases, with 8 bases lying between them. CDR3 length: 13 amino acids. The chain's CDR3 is CASWEYSNQPQHF. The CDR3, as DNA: TGTGCCAGCTGGGAGTATAGCAATCAGCCCCAGCATTTT.

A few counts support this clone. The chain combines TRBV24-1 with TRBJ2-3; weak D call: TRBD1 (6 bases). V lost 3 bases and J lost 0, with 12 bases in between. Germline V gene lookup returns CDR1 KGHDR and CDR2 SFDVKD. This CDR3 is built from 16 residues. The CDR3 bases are TGTGCCACCAGTGATGCTGACAGGTCTAGCACAGATACGCAGTATTTT. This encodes CATSDADRSSTDTQYF.

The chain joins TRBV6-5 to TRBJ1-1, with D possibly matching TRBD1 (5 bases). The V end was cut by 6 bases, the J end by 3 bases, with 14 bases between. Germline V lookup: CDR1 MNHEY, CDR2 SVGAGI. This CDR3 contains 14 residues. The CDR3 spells CASSSPRGDTEAFF. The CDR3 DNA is TGTGCCAGCAGCTCTCCCCGGGGGGACACTGAAGCTTTCTTT.

CDR3 loop: CASSFSGSKQETQYF. The CDR3 region has the DNA TGTGCCAGCAGCTTCAGCGGGTCAAAGCAAGAGACCCAGTACTTC. The chain uses TRBV7-2 and TRBJ2-5; D may be TRBD2 (6 bases). This CDR3 has 15 residues. V was cut by 3 bases and J by 2 bases, with 13 bases left in between. Germline CDR1 SGHTA, CDR2 FQGNSA.

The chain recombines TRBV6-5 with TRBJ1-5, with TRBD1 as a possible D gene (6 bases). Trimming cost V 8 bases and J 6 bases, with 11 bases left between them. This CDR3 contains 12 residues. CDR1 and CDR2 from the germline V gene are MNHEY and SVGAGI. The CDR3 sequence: CASRTVGQPQHF. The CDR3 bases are TGTGCCAGCCGGACAGTGGGTCAGCCCCAGCATTTT.

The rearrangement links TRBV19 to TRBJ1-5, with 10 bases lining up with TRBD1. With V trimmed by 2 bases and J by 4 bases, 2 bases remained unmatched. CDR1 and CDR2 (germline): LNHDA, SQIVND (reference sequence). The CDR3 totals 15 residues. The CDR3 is CASSIMDRGNQPQHF. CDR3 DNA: TGTGCCAGTAGTATAATGGACAGGGGGAATCAGCCCCAGCATTTT.

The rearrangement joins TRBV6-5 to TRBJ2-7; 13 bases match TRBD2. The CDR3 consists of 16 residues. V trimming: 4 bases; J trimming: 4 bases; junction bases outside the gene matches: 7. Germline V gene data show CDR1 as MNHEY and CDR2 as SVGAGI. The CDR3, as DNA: TGTGCCAGCAGTTTTGGGACTAGCGGGGAGATTTACGAGCAGTACTTC. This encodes CASSFGTSGEIYEQYF.

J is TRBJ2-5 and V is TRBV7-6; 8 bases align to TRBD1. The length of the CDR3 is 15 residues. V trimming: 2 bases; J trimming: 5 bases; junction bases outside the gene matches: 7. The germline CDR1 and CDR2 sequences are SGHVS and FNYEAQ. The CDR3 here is CASSLRDRLGETQYF. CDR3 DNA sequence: TGTGCCAGCAGCTTACGGGACAGGCTTGGGGAGACCCAGTACTTC.

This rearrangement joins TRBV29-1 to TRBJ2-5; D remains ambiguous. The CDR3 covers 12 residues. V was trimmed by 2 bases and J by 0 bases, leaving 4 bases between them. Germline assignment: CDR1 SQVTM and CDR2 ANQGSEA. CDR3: CSVERDQETQYF. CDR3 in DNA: TGCAGCGTTGAACGGGACCAAGAGACCCAGTACTTC.

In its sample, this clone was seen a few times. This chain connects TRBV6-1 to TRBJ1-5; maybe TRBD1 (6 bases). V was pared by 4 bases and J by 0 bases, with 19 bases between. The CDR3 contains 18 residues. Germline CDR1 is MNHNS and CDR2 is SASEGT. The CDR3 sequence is CASSGRGPLADSNQPQHF. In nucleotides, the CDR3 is TGTGCCAGCAGTGGCAGGGGTCCCCTGGCGGATAGCAATCAGCCCCAGCATTTT.

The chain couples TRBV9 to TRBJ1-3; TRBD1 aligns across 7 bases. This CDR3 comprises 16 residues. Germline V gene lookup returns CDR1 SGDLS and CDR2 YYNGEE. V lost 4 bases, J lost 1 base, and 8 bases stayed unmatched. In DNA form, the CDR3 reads TGTGCCAGCAGCCTCGCTGGCAGGGGGTCTGGAAACACCATATATTTT. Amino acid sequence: CASSLAGRGSGNTIYF.

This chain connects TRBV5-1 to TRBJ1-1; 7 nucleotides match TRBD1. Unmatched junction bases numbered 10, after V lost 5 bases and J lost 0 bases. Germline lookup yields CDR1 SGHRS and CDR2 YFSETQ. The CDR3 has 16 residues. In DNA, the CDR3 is TGCGCCAGCAGACAGGGGAACTCCCTTGTGAACACTGAAGCTTTCTTT. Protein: CASRQGNSLVNTEAFF. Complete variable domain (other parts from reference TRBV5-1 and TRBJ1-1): KAGVTQTPRYLIKTRGQQVTLSCSPISGHRSVSWYQQTPGQGLQFLFEYFSETQRNKGNFPGRFSGRQFSNSRSEMNVSTLELGDSALYLCASRQGNSLVNTEAFFGQGTRLTVV.

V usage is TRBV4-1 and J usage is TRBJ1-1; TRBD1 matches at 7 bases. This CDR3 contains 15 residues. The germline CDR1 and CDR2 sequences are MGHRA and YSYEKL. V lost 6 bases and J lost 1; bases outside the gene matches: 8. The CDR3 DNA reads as TGCGCCAGCAGACGACAGGGAAATTGGAACACTGAAGCTTTCTTT. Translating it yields CASRRQGNWNTEAFF.

The CDR3 region is CASSMGGALTEAFF. The CDR3 DNA sequence: TGTGCCAGTAGTATGGGGGGGGCCCTCACTGAAGCTTTCTTT. The V call is TRBV19, the J call TRBJ1-1; D may be TRBD1 (6 bases). CDR1 LNHDA and CDR2 SQIVND come from the germline V gene (reference sequence). The ends were cut back, 3 bases at V and 4 bases at J, with 12 bases in the middle. The CDR3 covers 14 residues.

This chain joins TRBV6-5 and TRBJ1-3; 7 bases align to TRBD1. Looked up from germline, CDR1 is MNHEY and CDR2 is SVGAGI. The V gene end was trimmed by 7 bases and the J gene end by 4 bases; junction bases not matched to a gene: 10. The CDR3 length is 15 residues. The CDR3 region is CASTEDRRGGNTIYF. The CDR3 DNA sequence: TGTGCCAGCACCGAGGACCGCAGGGGGGGAAACACCATATATTTT.

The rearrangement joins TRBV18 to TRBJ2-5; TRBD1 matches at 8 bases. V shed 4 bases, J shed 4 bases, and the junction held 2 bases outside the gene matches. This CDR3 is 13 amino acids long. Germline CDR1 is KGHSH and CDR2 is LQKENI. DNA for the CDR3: TGTGCCAGCTCACGAGGGACAGGAGAGACCCAGTACTTC. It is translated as CASSRGTGETQYF.

CDR3 protein: CASSVEVAGDLYNEQFF. As DNA, the CDR3 is TGTGCCAGCAGCGTAGAGGTAGCGGGGGACCTCTACAATGAGCAGTTCTTC. The V gene is TRBV9, the J gene TRBJ2-1; 9 positions match TRBD2. The CDR3 consists of 17 residues. The germline CDR1 and CDR2 sequences are SGDLS and YYNGEE. J was trimmed by 3 bases and V by 0 bases; bases with no gene match: 7.

The CDR3, as DNA: TGTGCCAGCTCACTCCCCGGGACAGGGGATAGGGGTGAAGCTTTCTTT. It specifies CASSLPGTGDRGEAFF. The V call is TRBV18, the J call TRBJ1-1; 10 nucleotides match TRBD1. The germline gives CDR1 KGHSH, CDR2 LQKENI. V dropped 4 bases and J dropped 7; count of bases not matched to a gene: 12. The CDR3 runs 16 residues.

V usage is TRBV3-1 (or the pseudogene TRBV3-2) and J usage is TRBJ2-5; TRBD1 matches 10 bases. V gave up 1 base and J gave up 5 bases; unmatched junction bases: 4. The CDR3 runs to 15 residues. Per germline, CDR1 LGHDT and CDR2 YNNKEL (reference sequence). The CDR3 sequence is CASSQGQGAWETQYF. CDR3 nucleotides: TGTGCCAGCAGCCAAGGACAGGGGGCTTGGGAGACCCAGTACTTC.